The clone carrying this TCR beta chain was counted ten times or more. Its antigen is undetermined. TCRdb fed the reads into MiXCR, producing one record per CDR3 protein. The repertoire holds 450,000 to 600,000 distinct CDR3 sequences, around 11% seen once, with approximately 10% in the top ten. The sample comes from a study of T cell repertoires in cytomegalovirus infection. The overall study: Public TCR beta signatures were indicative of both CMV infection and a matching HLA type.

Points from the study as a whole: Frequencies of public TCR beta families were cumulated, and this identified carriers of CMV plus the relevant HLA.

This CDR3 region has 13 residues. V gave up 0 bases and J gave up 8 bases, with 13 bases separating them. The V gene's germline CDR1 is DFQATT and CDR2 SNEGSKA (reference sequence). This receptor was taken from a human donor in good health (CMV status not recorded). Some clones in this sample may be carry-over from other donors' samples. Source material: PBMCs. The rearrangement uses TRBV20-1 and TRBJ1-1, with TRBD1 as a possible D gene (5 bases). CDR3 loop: CSARDRGGREAFF. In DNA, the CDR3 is TGCAGTGCTAGAGATCGGGGGGGTCGAGAAGCTTTCTTT.